Sequencing of this TCR beta chain was carried out in a study of cytomegalovirus exposure and HLA in healthy donors. General study findings and limits: The study listed 164 cytomegalovirus-associated TCR beta chains.

There are 16 residues in the CDR3. V shed 4 bases, J shed 5 bases, and the junction held 8 bases outside the gene matches. Germline lookup yields CDR1 MGHRA and CDR2 YSYEKL. About this clone itself: Its cognate antigen is unknown.

With 60 Vbeta and 13 Jbeta primers, the PCR was carried out. Sequencing was performed with immunoSEQ multiplex PCR; in TCRdb, only in-frame clones are kept and a portion is missing. The repertoire holds 100,000 or so clones, roughly 80% seen once, with 3% to 3.5% in the top ten. Sequenced: PBMCs. The origin of this receptor is a man aged 25-45 years in good health and CMV-seropositive. The J gene is TRBJ2-2, the V gene TRBV4-1; TRBD2 agrees at 9 bases. The CDR3 DNA sequence: TGCGCCAGCAGCCCGGGACTAGCATTAAGGACCGGGGAGCTGTTTTTT. This gives the protein CASSPGLALRTGELFF.